These 27 T cell receptor beta chains share one sample of origin, sequenced in a study of human T cells and chemical hapten exposure. TCRdb used MiXCR to reprocess the RACE reads, holding one entry per CDR3 protein. This repertoire shows 27,000 or so distinct CDR3 sequences, 8.5% to 9.5% found once; its top ten account for 6.6%. Time point specified: patch test 2, 6 weeks after DPC sensitization. Treatment defined: therapeutic diphenylcyclopropenone sensitization with weekly scalp DPC. Sequenced material: whole blood, taken in connection with sensitization to the hapten diphenylcyclopropenone (DPC). The receptors here all came from a man aged 25 to 45 with alopecia areata. Some clones in this sample may be carry-over from other donors' samples.

The CDR3 protein is CASSLSGNTIYF. The CDR3 DNA reads as TGTGCCAGCAGCTTATCTGGAAACACCATATATTTT. The chain is built from TRBV7-9 and TRBJ1-3; D uncertain. V shed 2 bases and J shed 1 base, with 0 bases lying between them. Germline CDR1 and CDR2: SEHNR and FQNEAQ (reference sequence). CDR3 length: 12 amino acids.

V is TRBV4-3 and J is TRBJ2-4; 8 bases fit TRBD1. V gave up 2 bases and J gave up 7 bases; unmatched junction bases: 4. The CDR3 runs to 14 residues. CDR1 is LGHNA, CDR2 YSLEER, per germline. CDR3 in amino acids: CASSQQTGANIQYF. DNA for the CDR3: TGCGCCAGCAGCCAACAGACAGGGGCGAACATTCAGTACTTC.

This chain joins TRBV28 and TRBJ2-3; D is unclear. V was cut by 2 bases and J by 0 bases, with 9 bases left in between. CDR3 size: 15 residues. CDR1 is MDHEN and CDR2 is SYDVKM in the germline V gene. CDR3 DNA: TGTGCCAGCAGTTTACCGGGCCCTAGCACAGATACGCAGTATTTT. This codes for CASSLPGPSTDTQYF.

A remark on this clonotype: This sequence may be a read error, since a much larger clone differs from it by one base. The chain uses TRBV18 and TRBJ1-1; D unresolved. V lost 5 bases and J lost 4, with 11 bases in between. Germline CDR1 is KGHSH and CDR2 is LQKENI. The CDR3 extends over 13 amino acids. The DNA for the CDR3 is TGTGCCAGCTCAGCCGATCGGACCACTGAAGCTTTCTTT. It specifies CASSADRTTEAFF.

This clonotype has ten or more counts. The chain recombines TRBV7-9 with TRBJ2-2; TRBD1 matches 9 bases. With V trimmed by 3 bases and J by 5 bases, 7 bases remained unmatched. The CDR3 is 16 amino acids. From germline, CDR1 is SEHNR and CDR2 FQNEAQ (reference sequence). DNA for the CDR3: TGTGCCAGCAGCTTCGCAGGACAGGGGCGGACCGGGGAGCTGTTTTTT. Its translation is CASSFAGQGRTGELFF. Full variable domain (rest looked up from reference TRBV7-9 and TRBJ2-2): DTGVSQNPRHKITKRGQNVTFRCDPISEHNRLYWYRQTLGQGPEFLTYFQNEAQLEKSRLLSDRFSAERPKGSFSTLEIQRTEQGDSAMYLCASSFAGQGRTGELFFGEGSRLTVL.

This clonotype was found many times. This sequence joins TRBV27 and TRBJ1-6, with D hard to call. Germline CDR1 reads MNHEY; CDR2 reads SMNVEV (reference sequence). The CDR3 spans 16 residues. The ends were cut back, 6 bases at V and 10 bases at J, with 22 bases in the middle. CDR3 in DNA: TGTGCCAGCAGCGCGCGTGGGGTCGTGGAATTCTCACCCCTCCACTTT. Translating it yields CASSARGVVEFSPLHF.

This clonotype has more than one count but fewer than ten. V and J are TRBV29-1 and TRBJ1-1; possible D gene TRBD1, 6 bases. The CDR3 runs to 14 residues. The germline gives CDR1 SQVTM, CDR2 ANQGSEA. The ends were cut back, 7 bases at V and 1 base at J, with 16 bases in the middle. The CDR3, as DNA: TGCAGCGCCTTGGACAGCCCCAGGAACACTGAAGCTTTCTTT. Protein sequence: CSALDSPRNTEAFF. The entire variable domain, with the rest obtained from reference TRBV29-1 and TRBJ1-1, is as follows: SAVISQKPSRDICQRGTSLTIQCQVDSQVTMMFWYRQQPGQSLTLIATANQGSEATYESGFVIDKFPISRPNLTFSTLTVSNMSPEDSSIYLCSALDSPRNTEAFFGQGTRLTVV.

This clonotype was counted many times. The genes are TRBV19 and TRBJ1-1, with no clear D. The V gene's germline CDR1 is LNHDA and CDR2 SQIVND (reference sequence). The V and J ends lost 3 bases and 4 bases respectively, with 9 bases between them. The CDR3 contains 13 residues. This chain's CDR3 is CASSMVRGTEAFF. In nucleotides, the CDR3 is TGTGCCAGTAGTATGGTGAGAGGCACTGAAGCTTTCTTT.

This clonotype was detected many times. V is TRBV7-2 and J is TRBJ2-1; no clear D gene. V was trimmed by 6 bases and J by 9 bases, leaving 9 bases between them. CDR1 is SGHTA, CDR2 FQGNSA, per germline. The CDR3 loop spans 11 amino acids. The CDR3, as DNA: TGTGCCAGCAGGGGCGTGACTGAGCAGTTCTTC. It is translated as CASRGVTEQFF.

This clonotype has just a few counts. The chain employs TRBV9 and TRBJ1-2; D uncertain. Trimming took 0 bases from V and 2 from J, leaving 8 bases between them. CDR1 and CDR2 (germline): SGDLS, YYNGEE. The CDR3 has 14 amino acids. CDR3 sequence: CASSVATVNYGYTF. The CDR3 coding sequence is TGTGCCAGCAGCGTAGCCACAGTCAACTATGGCTACACCTTC. The entire variable domain, with the rest obtained from reference TRBV9 and TRBJ1-2, is as follows: DSGVTQTPKHLITATGQRVTLRCSPRSGDLSVYWYQQSLDQGLQFLIQYYNGEERAKGNILERFSAQQFPDLHSELNLSSLELGDSALYFCASSVATVNYGYTFGSGTRLTVV.

This clonotype was recorded at least ten times. The chain is built from TRBV12-3 or TRBV12-4 and TRBJ1-5; no reliable D call. This CDR3 is 14 amino acids long. V shed 3 bases and J shed 6 bases, with 12 bases lying between them. For the CDR3, the DNA is TGTGCCAGCAGTTTTCGGGATGTAAGTCAGCCCCAGCATTTT. Protein: CASSFRDVSQPQHF.

This sequence joins TRBV7-2 and TRBJ1-4; D not certain. V lost 5 bases to trimming and J lost 8 bases, with 12 bases between them. CDR1 is SGHTA and CDR2 is FQGNSA in the germline V gene. There are 13 residues in the CDR3. The CDR3 is CASSPQSSEKLFF. CDR3 nucleotide sequence: TGTGCCAGCAGCCCGCAAAGTAGCGAAAAACTGTTTTTT.

This clonotype was counted ten times or more. The genes are TRBV6-5 and TRBJ1-1; 7 nucleotides agree with TRBD1. Germline V gives CDR1 MNHEY, CDR2 SVGAGI. CDR3 size: 15 residues. Trimming took 5 bases from V and 7 from J; bases not matched to a gene: 13. The CDR3 DNA follows: TGTGCCAGCAGTCCACACGGGACAGCCAGAAATGAAGCTTTCTTT. Translation gives CASSPHGTARNEAFF.

This clonotype was counted many times. The chain carries TRBV6-5 and TRBJ2-7; either TRBD1 or TRBD2 may fit D (5 bases each). Per the germline V gene, CDR1 is MNHEY and CDR2 is SVGAGI. The length of the CDR3 is 16 residues. Trimming removed 5 bases at V and 3 bases at J, with 20 bases between. CDR3 in amino acids: CASSERDPNRGYEQYF. The CDR3 coding sequence is TGTGCCAGCAGTGAGAGGGACCCAAACCGAGGCTACGAGCAGTACTTC.

This clonotype was seen ten or more times. The chain joins TRBV12-3 or TRBV12-4 to TRBJ1-5, with a possible D match to TRBD1 (6 bases). With 3 bases removed from V and 0 bases from J, the gap between germline ends came to 18 bases. This CDR3 is 18 amino acids long. The CDR3 region has the DNA TGTGCCAGCAGTTTTAGGTGGGACACCGCCCTTAGCAATCAGCCCCAGCATTTT. Its protein is CASSFRWDTALSNQPQHF.

The sample holds many counts of this clonotype. This chain links TRBV6-5 with TRBJ2-3; 7 bases match TRBD2. Germline values: CDR1 MNHEY, CDR2 SVGAGI. Germline trimming cut 0 bases from V and 0 bases from J; bases unmatched to any gene: 3. The CDR3 contains 16 residues. CDR3 nucleotide sequence: TGTGCCAGCAGTTACTCGGGAGGGGTAAGCACAGATACGCAGTATTTT. Residues: CASSYSGGVSTDTQYF.

The table lists this clonotype with many counts. V usage is TRBV5-1 and J usage is TRBJ2-3; D is unclear. The ends were cut back, 2 bases at V and 2 bases at J, with 9 bases in the middle. The CDR3 runs 14 residues. The germline V gene encodes CDR1 SGHRS and CDR2 YFSETQ. The chain's CDR3 is CASSFNVHTDTQYF. The CDR3 nucleotides are TGCGCCAGCAGCTTCAATGTCCACACAGATACGCAGTATTTT.

This clonotype was counted at least ten times. V usage is TRBV18 and J usage is TRBJ2-3; 7 nucleotides match TRBD1. Germline V lookup: CDR1 KGHSH, CDR2 LQKENI. Trimming took 4 bases from V and 2 from J; bases not matched to a gene: 9. This CDR3 comprises 16 residues. The CDR3 loop reads CASSLRQGAATDTQYF. The CDR3 DNA sequence: TGTGCCAGCTCACTCCGACAGGGAGCGGCCACAGATACGCAGTATTTT.

This CDR3 is CASSTGTEETQYF. The CDR3 DNA sequence: TGTGCCAGCAGCACCGGGACAGAAGAGACCCAGTACTTC. The chain couples TRBV5-7 to TRBJ2-5, with 7 bases lining up with TRBD1. TRBV5-7 is filed as an ORF, its function uncertain. The length of the CDR3 is 13 residues. The V gene end was trimmed by 4 bases and the J gene end by 3 bases; junction bases not matched to a gene: 3.

This clonotype was observed at least ten times. The chain has TRBV18 and TRBJ1-5; 9 bases are shared with TRBD1. Germline loops: CDR1 KGHSH, CDR2 LQKENI. V shed 3 bases, J shed 3 bases, and the junction held 3 bases outside the gene matches. The CDR3 has 15 amino acids. The CDR3 sequence is CASSPGDRANQPQHF. Written as DNA, the CDR3 is TGTGCCAGCTCACCGGGGGACAGGGCCAATCAGCCCCAGCATTTT.

This clonotype showed up many times. The V call is TRBV10-2, the J call TRBJ2-7; 7 nucleotides agree with TRBD1. The CDR3 runs 13 residues. CDR1 is WSHSY and CDR2 is SAAADI in the germline V gene. V trimming: 7 bases; J trimming: 3 bases; junction bases outside the gene matches: 6. CDR3 DNA: TGCGCCAGCAAACAGGGGTCGGGCTACGAGCAGTACTTC. It translates to CASKQGSGYEQYF.

The chain is built from TRBV11-2 and TRBJ2-3; D is possibly TRBD2 (5 bases). CDR1 is SGHAT, CDR2 FQNNGV, per germline. The CDR3 contains 16 residues. The ends were cut back, 0 bases at V and 2 bases at J, with 12 bases in the middle. The CDR3 reads CASSLDSAGLTDTQYF. The CDR3 DNA follows: TGTGCCAGCAGCTTAGATAGCGCGGGCCTCACAGATACGCAGTATTTT.

This clonotype was found a few times. The chain uses TRBV10-2 and TRBJ2-5, with D maybe TRBD2 (7 bases). V lost 6 bases and J lost 6, with 23 bases in between. CDR1 is WSHSY, CDR2 SAAADI, per germline. This CDR3 comprises 16 residues. In DNA form, the CDR3 reads TGCGCCAGCAGCCTTTCACGGGGGGCCCGGGTGCAGACCCAGTACTTC. Residues: CASSLSRGARVQTQYF.

This clonotype was counted ten times or more. The DNA for the CDR3 is TGTGCCAGCAGCCCTGATGACAGTTCAGTTACGCAGTATTTT. It translates to CASSPDDSSVTQYF. The chain employs TRBV7-2 and TRBJ2-3; TRBD1 might be the D (5 bases). V lost 5 bases and J 8 bases, leaving 17 bases between the germline ends. This CDR3 comprises 14 residues. Germline lookup yields CDR1 SGHTA and CDR2 FQGNSA.

This clonotype has ten or more counts. The rearrangement uses TRBV7-6 and TRBJ2-1; 13 bases align to TRBD2. CDR1 is SGHVS, CDR2 FNYEAQ, per germline. J was trimmed by 9 bases and V by 5 bases; bases with no gene match: 7. The CDR3 length is 15 residues. The DNA of the CDR3 is TGTGCCAGCAGCCAACGACTAGCGGGAGGCGGTGAGCAGTTCTTC. This translates into CASSQRLAGGGEQFF.

This chain uses TRBV29-1 with TRBJ2-7; TRBD1 is a possible D gene (5 bases). The V gene lost 4 bases and the J gene lost 5 bases, with 15 bases spanning the gap. Germline CDR1 reads SQVTM; CDR2 reads ANQGSEA. The length of the CDR3 is 13 residues. The CDR3 region is CSVGSSRVNEQYF. CDR3 bases: TGCAGCGTTGGATCTTCCAGGGTGAACGAGCAGTACTTC.

The gene calls are TRBV2 and TRBJ1-1; D call uncertain. Germline V gene lookup returns CDR1 SNHLY and CDR2 FYNNEI. This CDR3 has 14 residues. The germline V and J ends were trimmed by 8 bases and 3 bases, with 16 bases remaining between them. As DNA, the CDR3 is TGTGCCAGCGAATGGGCCCTGGAGGACACTGAAGCTTTCTTT. Its translation: CASEWALEDTEAFF.